The 18 T cell receptor beta chains presented below share a single source sample, sequenced in a study of post-analysis software for immune sequencing data. Study-level results: Among roughly five TRBV segments more frequent in patients than controls were TRBV5-6, TRBV5-1 and TRBV20-1.

Tagging with unique molecular identifiers was a feature of the TCR beta cDNA libraries. Using its own MiXCR run on the PCR reads, TCRdb lists one record per CDR3 protein. Among 400,000 to 500,000 distinct CDR3 sequences listed, 35% to 45% were seen once. These receptors lack a known antigen. Sequenced sample: blood. The source is a girl aged 2 to 9 with multiple sclerosis.

The V call is TRBV5-1, the J call TRBJ2-3; D assignment may be TRBD1 or TRBD2 (5 bases each). With 4 bases removed from V and 1 base from J, the gap between germline ends came to 13 bases. The CDR3 totals 15 residues. Germline CDR1 reads SGHRS; CDR2 reads YFSETQ. Here the CDR3 reads CASSARDEGTDTQYF. Written as DNA, the CDR3 is TGCGCCAGCAGCGCCAGGGACGAGGGCACAGATACGCAGTATTTT.

This chain uses TRBV5-1 with TRBJ2-4; no clear D gene. The J call is uncertain, as TRBJ2-7 better fits the DNA end. Per germline, CDR1 SGHRS and CDR2 YFSETQ. The CDR3 runs 13 residues. The CDR3 reads CASSLWASYEQYF. The CDR3 region has the DNA TGCGCCAGCAGCTTGTGGGCTTCCTACGAGCAGTACTTC.

The chain recombines TRBV10-3 with TRBJ2-3, with no clear D. CDR3 size: 15 residues. The V gene lost 0 bases and the J gene lost 6 bases, with 13 bases spanning the gap. Germline-derived CDR1 and CDR2 are ENHRY and SYGVKD. The CDR3 nucleotides are TGTGCCATCAGTGAGTCGATCGGCGCCGGGGATACGCAGTATTTT. It is translated as CAISESIGAGDTQYF.

This clonotype was seen a few times. The chain is built from TRBV10-3 and TRBJ2-3, with D perhaps matching TRBD2 (5 bases). Germline V gene lookup returns CDR1 ENHRY and CDR2 SYGVKD. The CDR3 runs 14 residues. V shed 2 bases and J shed 2 bases, with 8 bases lying between them. CDR3 DNA sequence: TGTGCCATCAGTGAGAGCGGATTCACAGATACGCAGTATTTT. Encoded protein: CAISESGFTDTQYF.

V usage is TRBV7-2 and J usage is TRBJ2-7, with D perhaps being TRBD1 or TRBD2 (5 bases each). The CDR3 has 13 residues. V was clipped by 5 bases and J by 6 bases, with 14 bases between them. In germline, CDR1 is SGHTA, CDR2 FQGNSA. CDR3 DNA sequence: TGTGCCAGCAGCAGAGGGCAGGGACGCGAGCAGTACTTC. It codes for CASSRGQGREQYF. Variable domain in full (rest from reference TRBV7-2 and TRBJ2-7): GAGVSQSPSNKVTEKGKDVELRCDPISGHTALYWYRQSLGQGLEFLIYFQGNSAPDKSGLPSDRFSAERTGGSVSTLTIQRTQQEDSAVYLCASSRGQGREQYFGPGTRLTVT.

This clonotype was recorded a few times. The V and J genes are TRBV11-2 and TRBJ1-6; D gene unclear. Germline V gives CDR1 SGHAT, CDR2 FQNNGV. Trimming removed 4 bases at V and 12 bases at J, with 19 bases between. This CDR3 has 15 residues. CDR3 loop: CASSSTHGPRRPLHF. DNA for the CDR3: TGTGCCAGCAGCTCCACCCATGGACCCCGAAGACCCCTCCACTTT. The full variable domain, in which reference TRBV11-2 and TRBJ1-6 provide the parts outside the CDR3, is EAGVAQSPRYKIIEKRQSVAFWCNPISGHATLYWYQQILGQGPKLLIQFQNNGVVDDSQLPKDRFSAERLKGVDSTLKIQPAKLEDSAVYLCASSSTHGPRRPLHFGNGTRLTVT.

V gene TRBV18 combines with J gene TRBJ2-7; 10 positions match TRBD2. There are 16 residues in the CDR3. The germline V gene has CDR1 KGHSH and CDR2 LQKENI. V shed 3 bases and J 1 base; nucleotides not matched to a gene: 6. The CDR3 spells CASSPLGTSVSYEQYF. CDR3 nucleotide sequence: TGTGCCAGCTCACCCCTAGGGACTAGCGTATCCTACGAGCAGTACTTC. The full variable domain, rest sourced from reference TRBV18 and TRBJ2-7, is NAGVMQNPRHLVRRRGQEARLRCSPMKGHSHVYWYRQLPEEGLKFMVYLQKENIIDESGMPKERFSAEFPKEGPSILRIQQVVRGDSAAYFCASSPLGTSVSYEQYFGPGTRLTVT.

CDR3 sequence: CASSVLGLRNQPQHF. CDR3 sequence (DNA): TGTGCCAGCAGCGTATTGGGGCTGCGCAATCAGCCCCAGCATTTT. V is TRBV9 and J is TRBJ1-5, with D perhaps matching TRBD1 (5 bases). Trimming left V 1 base short and J 2 bases short, with 10 bases between. Germline values: CDR1 SGDLS, CDR2 YYNGEE. The CDR3 sequence is 15 residues long. The variable domain in full, with the rest retrieved from reference TRBV9 and TRBJ1-5, is DSGVTQTPKHLITATGQRVTLRCSPRSGDLSVYWYQQSLDQGLQFLIQYYNGEERAKGNILERFSAQQFPDLHSELNLSSLELGDSALYFCASSVLGLRNQPQHFGDGTRLSIL.

This clonotype has a handful of counts. This CDR3 reads CATSPSGREETQYF. The CDR3 nucleotides are TGTGCCACCAGTCCATCGGGCCGAGAAGAGACCCAGTACTTC. J is TRBJ2-5 and V is TRBV15, with unresolved D. With 6 bases removed from V and 3 bases from J, the gap between germline ends came to 14 bases. The CDR3 contains 14 residues. Germline-derived CDR1 and CDR2 are LNHNV and YYDKDF (reference sequence).

The CDR3 reads CSARDTGTGSHEQYF. The CDR3 DNA follows: TGCAGTGCTAGAGACACCGGGACAGGGTCCCACGAGCAGTACTTC. The genes are TRBV20-1 and TRBJ2-7; 9 positions agree with TRBD1. This CDR3 has 15 amino acids. V gave up 0 bases and J gave up 5 bases; unmatched junction bases: 8. Per germline, CDR1 DFQATT and CDR2 SNEGSKA (reference sequence).

V and J are TRBV20-1 and TRBJ2-5, with unresolved D. In germline, CDR1 is DFQATT, CDR2 SNEGSKA (reference sequence). Trimming left V 0 bases short and J 1 base short, with 12 bases between. This CDR3 region has 15 residues. Here the CDR3 reads CSARDGKNPQETQYF. CDR3 DNA: TGCAGTGCTAGAGATGGCAAGAACCCCCAAGAGACCCAGTACTTC.

The gene calls are TRBV29-1 and TRBJ1-2; the D is unclear. This CDR3 is built from 12 residues. Trimming removed 3 bases at V and 4 bases at J, with 9 bases between. The germline gives CDR1 SQVTM, CDR2 ANQGSEA. The CDR3 protein is CSVEGSRYGYTF. For the CDR3, the DNA is TGCAGCGTTGAGGGCAGCCGCTATGGCTACACCTTC.

This clonotype has just a few counts. The genes are TRBV5-1 and TRBJ1-1; D might be TRBD1 (5 bases). The V and J ends lost 4 bases and 0 bases respectively, with 7 bases between them. The CDR3 loop spans 13 amino acids. Germline CDR1 SGHRS, CDR2 YFSETQ. Here the CDR3 reads CASSTQVNTEAFF. In DNA, the CDR3 is TGCGCCAGCAGCACACAGGTGAACACTGAAGCTTTCTTT. The entire variable domain, with the rest obtained from reference TRBV5-1 and TRBJ1-1, is as follows: KAGVTQTPRYLIKTRGQQVTLSCSPISGHRSVSWYQQTPGQGLQFLFEYFSETQRNKGNFPGRFSGRQFSNSRSEMNVSTLELGDSALYLCASSTQVNTEAFFGQGTRLTVV.

This clonotype was observed a few times. The chain has TRBV7-9 and TRBJ2-1; D is perhaps TRBD1 (5 bases). Trimming left V 5 bases short and J 9 bases short, with 11 bases between. The CDR3 length is 12 residues. Germline V lookup: CDR1 SEHNR, CDR2 FQNEAQ (reference sequence). The CDR3 nucleotides are TGTGCCAGCAGCGTCAATAGGGGTGAGCAGTTCTTC. It encodes CASSVNRGEQFF.

This clonotype showed up just a few times. The chain couples TRBV10-3 to TRBJ2-3; D not resolved. Germline V gene data show CDR1 as ENHRY and CDR2 as SYGVKD. V was pared by 3 bases and J by 0 bases, with 4 bases between. The CDR3 has 13 residues. The CDR3 bases are TGTGCCATCAGTGAATACAGCACAGATACGCAGTATTTT. It translates to CAISEYSTDTQYF.

This clonotype appeared a single time. The V gene is TRBV20-1, the J gene TRBJ2-1, with D perhaps TRBD2 (5 bases). This CDR3 spans 14 amino acids. V lost 6 bases, J lost 7 bases, and 19 bases lay in between. Germline CDR1 is DFQATT and CDR2 is SNEGSKA (reference sequence). In DNA form, the CDR3 reads TGCAGTGCACGTGACTACGCCCTTGCAAATGAGCAGTTCTTC. Its protein product is CSARDYALANEQFF.

The J gene is TRBJ2-7, the V gene TRBV5-5; D is unresolved. Per the germline V gene, CDR1 is SGHKS and CDR2 is YYEKEE (reference sequence). The ends were cut back, 0 bases at V and 0 bases at J, with 13 bases in the middle. CDR3 size: 16 residues. The CDR3 reads CASSLVVVQDSYEQYF. The DNA of the CDR3 is TGTGCCAGCAGCTTGGTGGTAGTCCAAGACTCCTACGAGCAGTACTTC.

The genes are TRBV27 and TRBJ2-7, with 9 positions matching TRBD1. The V and J ends lost 5 bases and 2 bases, in that order; junction bases with no gene match: 13. Germline V lookup: CDR1 MNHEY, CDR2 SMNVEV (reference sequence). This CDR3 region has 17 residues. CDR3 amino acids: CASSPGSSGTGTYEQYF. The CDR3 DNA reads TGTGCCAGCAGTCCCGGATCCTCCGGGACAGGGACCTACGAGCAGTACTTC.